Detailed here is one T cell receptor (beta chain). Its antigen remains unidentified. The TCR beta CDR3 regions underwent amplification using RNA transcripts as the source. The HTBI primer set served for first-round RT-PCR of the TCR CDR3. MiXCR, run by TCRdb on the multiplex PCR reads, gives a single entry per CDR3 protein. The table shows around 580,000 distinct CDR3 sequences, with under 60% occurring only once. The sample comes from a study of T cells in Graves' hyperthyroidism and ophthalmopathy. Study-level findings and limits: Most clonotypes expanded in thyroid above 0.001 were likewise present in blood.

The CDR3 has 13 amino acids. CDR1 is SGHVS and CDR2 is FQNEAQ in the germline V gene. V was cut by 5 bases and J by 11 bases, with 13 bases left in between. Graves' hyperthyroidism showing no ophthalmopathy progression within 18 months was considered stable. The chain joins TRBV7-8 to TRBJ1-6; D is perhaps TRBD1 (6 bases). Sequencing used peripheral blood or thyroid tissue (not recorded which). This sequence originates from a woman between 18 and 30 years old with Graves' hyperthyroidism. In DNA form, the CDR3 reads TGTGCCAGCAGCGGGGGGGCTGGGACACCCCTCCACTTT. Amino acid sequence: CASSGGAGTPLHF.